These 15 T cell receptor beta chains came from one sample sequenced in a study of blood T cell repertoires in COVID-19. The repertoire was sequenced with immunoSEQ multiplex PCR; TCRdb's copy has only in-frame clones and lacks some. The profile shows roughly 100,000 clones, approximately 88% of them singletons. Sample: peripheral blood. These receptors were taken from a man older than 75 with acute or convalescent COVID-19.

The gene calls are TRBV11-3 and TRBJ2-3, with 10 bases matching TRBD2. Germline CDR1 and CDR2: SGHNT and YENEEA. Trimming removed 3 bases from V and 3 bases from J; junction bases left unmatched: 0. The CDR3 runs to 14 residues. The CDR3 reads CASSLTSGTDTQYF. The CDR3 nucleotides are TGTGCCAGCAGCTTGACTAGCGGGACAGATACGCAGTATTTT.

The chain links TRBV3-1 (or the pseudogene TRBV3-2) to TRBJ1-3; tentatively, D is TRBD1 (5 bases). The CDR3 is 16 residues long. Trimming removed 4 bases at V and 3 bases at J, with 16 bases between. Germline CDR1 and CDR2: LGHDT and YNNKEL (reference sequence). The CDR3, as DNA: TGTGCCAGCAGCCGCTATCCAGGGCTAAGTGGAAACACCATATATTTT. This sequence encodes CASSRYPGLSGNTIYF.

The V and J genes are TRBV28 and TRBJ1-1; D possibly corresponds to TRBD1 (6 bases). CDR3 length equals 12 residues. Germline V gene lookup returns CDR1 MDHEN and CDR2 SYDVKM. Deletions cut 8 bases from V and 13 bases from J, with 20 bases between. The CDR3 bases are TGTGCCAGCGGGCCGGGACACGTGCTTGGTTTCTTT. Translated, it gives CASGPGHVLGFF. The variable domain in full, completed from reference TRBV28 and TRBJ1-1, reads DVKVTQSSRYLVKRTGEKVFLECVQDMDHENMFWYRQDPGLGLRLIYFSYDVKMKEKGDIPEGYSVSREKKERFSLILESASTNQTSMYLCASGPGHVLGFFGQGTRLTVV.

The gene calls are TRBV11-2 and TRBJ1-5; D remains ambiguous. Germline CDR1 is SGHAT and CDR2 is FQNNGV. V was pared by 6 bases and J by 2 bases, with 8 bases between. This CDR3 comprises 13 residues. In DNA form, the CDR3 reads TGTGCCAGCAGTAACAGAGGCAATCAGCCCCAGCATTTT. It yields the protein CASSNRGNQPQHF.

This clone has a handful of counts. The chain joins TRBV29-1 to TRBJ1-2; weak D call: TRBD1 (6 bases). The CDR3 extends over 11 amino acids. The germline V gene encodes CDR1 SQVTM and CDR2 ANQGSEA. V lost 8 bases and J 6 bases, leaving 13 bases between the germline ends. DNA for the CDR3: TGCAGCTCATCAGGGGCGGATGGCTACACCTTC. It yields the protein CSSSGADGYTF.

The genes are TRBV18 and TRBJ2-5; 9 bases are a match to TRBD1. The germline CDR1 and CDR2 sequences are KGHSH and LQKENI. The trim removed 6 bases at V and 4 bases at J, leaving 9 bases unmatched. The CDR3 sequence is 15 residues long. DNA of the CDR3: TGTGCCAGCTCTGCCGGGACAGGGAGCGGAGAGACCCAGTACTTC. Residues: CASSAGTGSGETQYF.

The V call is TRBV7-3, the J call TRBJ2-1; D gene unclear. The CDR3 has 13 residues. V shed 4 bases and J shed 0 bases, with 4 bases lying between them. Germline V gene data show CDR1 as SGHTA and CDR2 as FQGTGA. The CDR3 DNA is TGTGCCAGCAGCTCCAGCTCCTACAATGAGCAGTTCTTC. Encoded protein: CASSSSSYNEQFF. Drawing the rest from reference TRBV7-3 and TRBJ2-1, the complete variable domain is GAGVSQTPSNKVTEKGKYVELRCDPISGHTALYWYRQSLGQGPEFLIYFQGTGAADDSGLPNDRFFAVRPEGSVSTLKIQRTERGDSAVYLCASSSSSYNEQFFGPGTRLTVL.

The rearrangement joins TRBV2 to TRBJ1-2, with D possibly matching TRBD1 (5 bases). Trimming pared 9 bases from V and 3 bases from J, leaving 23 bases between. Germline V CDR1 and CDR2: SNHLY, FYNNEI. The CDR3 has 16 amino acids. The CDR3 DNA sequence: TGTGCCAGAGAGCGGGGCCGAGCCTCTACCGACTATGGCTACACCTTC. Protein sequence: CARERGRASTDYGYTF.

The chain has TRBV4-3 and TRBJ2-1, with 10 bases fitting TRBD2. Germline CDR1 is LGHNA and CDR2 is YSLEER. The CDR3 sequence is 16 residues long. Trimming removed 4 bases from V and 8 bases from J; junction bases left unmatched: 11. The CDR3 region is CASSRRTSGSLDEQFF. In DNA, the CDR3 is TGCGCCAGCAGCCGAAGGACTAGCGGCTCCCTCGATGAGCAGTTCTTC.

The chain combines TRBV28 with TRBJ1-2; TRBD1 matches 8 bases. Germline CDR1 MDHEN, CDR2 SYDVKM. The CDR3 contains 13 residues. V dropped 6 bases and J dropped 4; count of bases not matched to a gene: 4. The CDR3 DNA is TGTGCCAGCAGCCTTGGACAGGGCTATGGCTACACCTTC. Translated, it gives CASSLGQGYGYTF.

The chain has TRBV20-1 and TRBJ2-3; D is perhaps TRBD1 (5 bases). Per germline, CDR1 DFQATT and CDR2 SNEGSKA (reference sequence). V was shortened by 6 bases and J by 4 bases, with 8 bases between the two germline ends. The CDR3 length is 11 residues. CDR3 region: CSAPRADTQYF. The CDR3 DNA reads TGCAGTGCCCCCAGGGCAGATACGCAGTATTTT.

This chain links TRBV7-2 with TRBJ2-1; D possibly corresponds to TRBD2 (6 bases). Germline CDR1 and CDR2: SGHTA and FQGNSA. Trimming stripped 9 bases from V and 0 bases from J, with 9 bases between. The CDR3 runs to 13 residues. CDR3 amino acids: CASSGSSYNEQFF. The CDR3 nucleotides are TGTGCCAGTAGCGGTAGCTCCTACAATGAGCAGTTCTTC.

The chain links TRBV5-1 to TRBJ1-1, with D uncertain. The CDR3 contains 18 residues. Trimming pared 2 bases from V and 1 base from J, leaving 21 bases between. Germline-derived CDR1 and CDR2 are SGHRS and YFSETQ. CDR3 bases: TGCGCCAGCAGCTTCGATTCAAACAGAGCTCTGCAGAACACTGAAGCTTTCTTT. Translated: CASSFDSNRALQNTEAFF. Supplemented by reference TRBV5-1 and TRBJ1-1, the full variable domain reads KAGVTQTPRYLIKTRGQQVTLSCSPISGHRSVSWYQQTPGQGLQFLFEYFSETQRNKGNFPGRFSGRQFSNSRSEMNVSTLELGDSALYLCASSFDSNRALQNTEAFFGQGTRLTVV.

The chain joins TRBV30 to TRBJ1-2; D gene uncertain. CDR1 is GTSNPN, CDR2 SVGIG, per germline (reference sequence). This CDR3 has 13 residues. V was clipped by 3 bases and J by 4 bases, with 12 bases between them. The CDR3 sequence is CAWRTGNGYGYTF. CDR3 DNA sequence: TGTGCCTGGAGGACGGGGAACGGCTATGGCTACACCTTC.

CDR3 DNA sequence: TGTGCCAGCAGCTTTGACAGGGGGCTCACTGAAGCTTTCTTT. This translates into CASSFDRGLTEAFF. The chain has TRBV5-4 and TRBJ1-1, with 10 bases fitting TRBD1. This CDR3 contains 14 residues. V was clipped by 2 bases and J by 4 bases; unmatched bases: 2. The V gene's germline CDR1 is SGHNT and CDR2 YYREEE (reference sequence).